This TCR beta chain was obtained from a study of vaccination and CD4 T cells after COVID-19. Study-wide context: Overlapping spike peptides served as the stimulus for the cells. These peptides came from SARS-CoV-2 and from the common cold coronaviruses HCoV-NL63, HCoV-OC43 and HCoV-229E.

Treatment defined: approximately 9-day PBMC culture with coronavirus spike peptide pools or control peptides (ViraFEST assay). Days 3 and 7 were when half the medium was replaced with fresh IL-2 medium. The CDR3 runs to 13 residues. Trimming cost V 3 bases and J 3 bases, with 9 bases left between them. Germline V gives CDR1 DFQATT, CDR2 SNEGSKA (reference sequence). This clonotype was detected a few times. Its antigen is undetermined. The study, taken as a whole, reports: Rising from about 20 to 38, the median of SARS-CoV-2-reactive clonotypes did not change significantly.

The Oncomine TCR Beta short-read assay was applied to DNA of cultured CD4+ T cells. One entry per CDR3 protein, called by TCRdb with MiXCR from the PCR reads. The table includes over 10,000 distinct CDR3 sequences, around 30% detected once. This clonotype was sampled from a human donor who had recovered from COVID-19. The sequenced sample was CD4+ T cells from blood, cultured in vitro. The chain has TRBV20-1 and TRBJ1-5; unclear D gene. The CDR3, as DNA: TGCAGTGCTAGTCGCTCCGACAATCAGCCCCAGCATTTT. Translation: CSASRSDNQPQHF.